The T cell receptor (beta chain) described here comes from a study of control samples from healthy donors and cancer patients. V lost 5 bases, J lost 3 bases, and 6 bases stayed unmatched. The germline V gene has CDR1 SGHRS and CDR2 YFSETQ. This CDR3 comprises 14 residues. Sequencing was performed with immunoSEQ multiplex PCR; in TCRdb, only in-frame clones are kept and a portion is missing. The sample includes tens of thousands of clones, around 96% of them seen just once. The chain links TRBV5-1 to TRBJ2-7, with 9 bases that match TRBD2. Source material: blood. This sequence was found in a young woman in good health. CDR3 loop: CASRWASGIYEQYF. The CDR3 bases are TGCGCCAGCAGGTGGGCTAGCGGGATCTACGAGCAGTACTTC.